This record concerns one TCR beta chain sequence. The data were taken from a study of tumor-infiltrating lymphocytes in primary liver carcinoma. V shed 4 bases and J 12 bases; nucleotides not matched to a gene: 19. The CDR3 loop spans 16 amino acids. Per the germline V gene, CDR1 is SGHAT and CDR2 is FQNNGV. A constant-region primer served to make TCR beta cDNA from roughly 460 ng total RNA. Slightly modified ARM-PCR served as the procedure for the TCR beta libraries. These libraries came from three rounds of nested multiplex PCR. TRBV1-TRBV30 forward primers and a C-beta reverse primer were used in the first two PCR rounds, which each ran for ten to eleven cycles. One entry per CDR3 protein results from TCRdb running MiXCR on the multiplex PCR reads. This sample yields fewer than 350,000 distinct CDR3 sequences, of which about 65% are seen a single time; 6.5% belongs to the top ten. The source of the blood RNA was unsorted whole blood, and germline DNA was extracted as well.

The receptor was derived from a middle-aged man with primary liver carcinoma and hepatitis B virus infection. The chain joins TRBV11-2 to TRBJ2-3, with 7 bases lining up with TRBD2. Sequenced input: peripheral blood. The CDR3 sequence: CASSSHIATREVTQYF. Written as DNA, the CDR3 is TGTGCCAGCAGCTCCCATATAGCAACACGGGAGGTTACACAGTATTTT.